This T cell receptor beta chain was observed in a study of response to subunit inactivated influenza vaccine (dated by TCRdb to the late 2010s). Concerning the study at large: The study used deep quantitative T cell receptor repertoire profiling to track responses to a trivalent subunit inactivated influenza vaccine.

Results the study describes overall, beyond this receptor: The authors proposed that each seasonal influenza vaccination may bring in only a limited number of new T cells.

Taken from cysteine to phenylalanine, the CDR3 has 12 residues. Only CDR3 DNA is held: 36 bases, read in frame from base 1. The trim is 6 bases for V and 11 bases for J, with a gap of 11 bases between the germline ends. The germline V gene supplies CDR1 SNHLY and CDR2 FYNNEI. On this clonotype: The antigen it binds to is not known. Per-base qualities were not stored, and no clone one base away is much larger.

Libraries were built with RT-PCR. The sequencer was an Illumina HiSeq 2500. TCRdb redid the processing of the public reads, applying fastp at Q25 and MiXCR, and retained in-frame beta chains. CDR3 protein duplicates are merged, each entry listing the most common genes and DNA. The sample table shows hundreds of thousands of distinct CDR3 sequences, and about a sixth are seen once. Approximately 10% of the sample is in the top ten clones. The rearranged segments are TRBV2 and TRBJ1-6; TRBD1 could be the D gene, as 5 bases match. This TCR came from a man aged 50-59 years who received an inactivated influenza vaccine. Donor details come from another sample of the same person, matched by shared clones. The sample was PBMCs from blood, taken roughly 13 days after vaccination. The CDR3: CASRGGSAPLHF. The DNA sequence is given as TGTGCCAGCAGGGGGGGTTCCGCACCCCTCCACTTT.